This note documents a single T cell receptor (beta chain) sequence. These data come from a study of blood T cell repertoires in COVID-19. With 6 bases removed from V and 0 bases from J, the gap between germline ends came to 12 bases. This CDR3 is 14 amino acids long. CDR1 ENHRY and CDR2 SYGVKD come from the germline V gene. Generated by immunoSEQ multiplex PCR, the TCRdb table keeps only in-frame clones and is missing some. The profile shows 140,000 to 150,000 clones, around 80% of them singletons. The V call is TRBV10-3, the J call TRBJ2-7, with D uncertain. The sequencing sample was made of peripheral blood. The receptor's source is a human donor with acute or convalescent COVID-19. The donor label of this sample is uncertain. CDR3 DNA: TGTGCCATCAGCGCCCTGTCCGGCTCCTACGAGCAGTACTTC. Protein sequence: CAISALSGSYEQYF.